The next 32 T cell receptor beta chains were all read from a single sample in a study of control samples from healthy donors and cancer patients. Only in-frame clones appear in the TCRdb table, and some are missing; sequencing was by immunoSEQ multiplex PCR. The repertoire holds 6,000 to 8,000 clones, 76% seen once, with 16% in the top ten. Sequenced: formalin-fixed, paraffin-embedded tissue. Receptors were obtained from a male donor with melanoma.

The J gene is TRBJ1-1, the V gene TRBV11-2; the match to TRBD1 covers 7 bases. Trimming cost V 5 bases and J 11 bases; bases outside gene matches: 11. Germline lookup yields CDR1 SGHAT and CDR2 FQNNGV. The CDR3 consists of 13 residues. CDR3 coding DNA: TGTGCCAGCAGCCGAACACAGGGGCTGAAGGCTTTCTTT. This encodes CASSRTQGLKAFF.

The chain carries TRBV4-2 and TRBJ1-2; 10 bases are a match to TRBD1. The CDR3 has 15 amino acids. Germline V lookup: CDR1 LGHNA, CDR2 YNFKEQ. Unmatched junction bases numbered 2, after V lost 0 bases and J lost 4 bases. This CDR3 reads CASSQEGQGSYGYTF. The CDR3 DNA reads TGTGCCAGCAGCCAAGAGGGACAGGGGTCCTATGGCTACACCTTC.

The J gene is TRBJ2-2, the V gene TRBV7-6, with 9 bases aligning to TRBD1. Germline CDR1 reads SGHVS; CDR2 reads FNYEAQ. The CDR3 contains 15 residues. V shed 3 bases, J shed 4 bases, and the junction held 3 bases outside the gene matches. The CDR3 DNA is TGTGCCAGCAGCTTGGGACAGGGTGCCACCGGGGAGCTGTTTTTT. It is translated as CASSLGQGATGELFF. Using reference TRBV7-6 and TRBJ2-2 for the parts outside the CDR3, the full variable domain is GAGVSQSPRYKVTKRGQDVALRCDPISGHVSLYWYRQALGQGPEFLTYFNYEAQQDKSGLPNDRFSAERPEGSISTLTIQRTEQRDSAMYRCASSLGQGATGELFFGEGSRLTVL.

As to this clone: A read error may account for a junction end that differs from germline. The chain employs TRBV28 and TRBJ2-2, with 7 bases that match TRBD1. CDR1 MDHEN and CDR2 SYDVKM come from the germline V gene. The CDR3 totals 15 residues. CDR3 DNA sequence: TGTGCCAGCAGTTTAGAGGGGGCGGTCACCAGGGAGCTGTTTTTT. This gives the protein CASSLEGAVTRELFF.

The count of this clone is one. The chain employs TRBV2 and TRBJ1-4; D is uncertain. In germline, CDR1 is SNHLY, CDR2 FYNNEI. The CDR3 has 15 residues. V was shortened by 1 base and J by 7 bases, with 13 bases between the two germline ends. The CDR3 loop reads CASSEVLREGEKLFF. DNA of the CDR3: TGTGCCAGCAGTGAAGTCCTTAGGGAGGGTGAAAAACTGTTTTTT.

Only one count was recorded for this clone. The genes are TRBV7-9 and TRBJ1-2; TRBD1 is a possible D gene (5 bases). The CDR3 loop spans 16 amino acids. Trimming pared 7 bases from V and 0 bases from J, leaving 18 bases between. Germline assignment: CDR1 SEHNR and CDR2 FQNEAQ (reference sequence). This CDR3 reads CASMGPDGSANYGYTF. As DNA, the CDR3 is TGTGCCAGCATGGGGCCGGACGGATCCGCTAACTATGGCTACACCTTC.

The genes are TRBV5-4 and TRBJ2-7; unclear D gene. CDR3 length: 15 amino acids. Trimming shortened V by 2 bases and J by 3 bases, and 15 bases separated the two germline ends. The germline V gene encodes CDR1 SGHNT and CDR2 YYREEE (reference sequence). The chain's CDR3 is CASSLYPVAFYEQYF. The CDR3 region has the DNA TGTGCCAGCAGCTTATACCCCGTTGCTTTCTACGAGCAGTACTTC.

The CDR3 is CASGRTSGGNNEQFF. As DNA, the CDR3 is TGCGCCAGCGGCCGGACTAGCGGGGGGAACAATGAGCAGTTCTTC. This sequence joins TRBV4-1 and TRBJ2-1, with 14 bases identical to TRBD2. V dropped 8 bases and J dropped 5; count of bases not matched to a gene: 5. Germline CDR1 is MGHRA and CDR2 is YSYEKL. The CDR3 spans 15 residues.

CDR3: CASSPEGYYGYTF. CDR3 in DNA: TGTGCCAGCAGTCCCGAAGGATACTATGGCTACACCTTC. The chain joins TRBV12-3 or TRBV12-4 to TRBJ1-2; D call uncertain. The V gene lost 5 bases and the J gene lost 3 bases, with 10 bases spanning the gap. The CDR3 has 13 residues.

Only one count was recorded for this clone. The genes are TRBV6-5 and TRBJ1-5, with D tentatively TRBD1 (5 bases). V shed 7 bases and J shed 5 bases, with 15 bases lying between them. Per germline, CDR1 MNHEY and CDR2 SVGAGI. This CDR3 comprises 14 residues. The DNA for the CDR3 is TGTGCCAGCACCCAGGGATCGGGTGATCAGCCCCAGCATTTT. It specifies CASTQGSGDQPQHF.

This chain uses TRBV5-1 with TRBJ2-3; D ambiguous. This CDR3 spans 12 amino acids. Trimming took 3 bases from V and 3 from J, leaving 5 bases between them. The germline gives CDR1 SGHRS, CDR2 YFSETQ. The CDR3 DNA reads as TGCGCCAGCAGCTATGAGACAGATACGCAGTATTTT. Its protein is CASSYETDTQYF.

This clone was counted only a few times. This rearrangement joins TRBV2 to TRBJ2-1; 10 bases are shared with TRBD2. The length of the CDR3 is 12 residues. Trimming took 8 bases from V and 9 from J; bases not matched to a gene: 4. The germline V gene has CDR1 SNHLY and CDR2 FYNNEI. This CDR3 reads CASPGLATEQFF. The CDR3, as DNA: TGTGCCAGCCCGGGACTAGCGACTGAGCAGTTCTTC.

The count of this clone is one. V is TRBV10-3 and J is TRBJ2-3; D gene unclear. Germline CDR1 ENHRY, CDR2 SYGVKD. The length of the CDR3 is 13 residues. The V end was cut by 11 bases, the J end by 1 base, with 13 bases between. The CDR3: CAVTRQGTDTQYF. The CDR3 nucleotides are TGTGCCGTAACGAGGCAGGGCACAGATACGCAGTATTTT.

The V call is TRBV29-1, the J call TRBJ2-5; 8 nucleotides line up with TRBD2. After removal of 4 bases from V and 2 bases from J, the junction contained 9 bases not matched to a gene. In germline, CDR1 is SQVTM, CDR2 ANQGSEA. This CDR3 spans 15 amino acids. The CDR3 nucleotides are TGCAGCGTTGTGTGGGGCGGGGGGAGGCAAGAGACCCAGTACTTC. Protein sequence: CSVVWGGGRQETQYF.

V and J are TRBV27 and TRBJ1-6, with D hard to call. This CDR3 is built from 16 residues. V was shortened by 0 bases and J by 7 bases, with 13 bases between the two germline ends. Germline loops: CDR1 MNHEY, CDR2 SMNVEV (reference sequence). The CDR3: CASSLSVGEGNSPLHF. DNA of the CDR3: TGTGCCAGCAGTTTATCTGTCGGGGAGGGCAATTCACCCCTCCACTTT.

This chain links TRBV5-1 with TRBJ1-1; 7 bases line up with TRBD1. CDR1 is SGHRS, CDR2 YFSETQ, per germline. V shed 2 bases, J shed 6 bases, and the junction held 7 bases outside the gene matches. CDR3 length: 14 residues. In DNA form, the CDR3 reads TGCGCCAGCAGCTTTCGTCAGGGGGACCCTGAAGCTTTCTTT. This sequence encodes CASSFRQGDPEAFF.

The V and J genes are TRBV4-3 and TRBJ2-3; 11 bases map to TRBD2. The germline gives CDR1 LGHNA, CDR2 YSLEER. Germline trimming cut 4 bases from V and 2 bases from J; bases unmatched to any gene: 2. The CDR3 has 15 residues. The CDR3 here is CASSLAGGNTDTQYF. In DNA, the CDR3 is TGCGCCAGCAGCCTAGCGGGGGGGAACACAGATACGCAGTATTTT.

This clone was seen only a few times. The chain employs TRBV5-5 and TRBJ2-7, with 9 nucleotides matching TRBD1. J was trimmed by 6 bases and V by 4 bases; bases with no gene match: 5. The CDR3 covers 13 residues. Germline V gene data show CDR1 as SGHKS and CDR2 as YYEKEE (reference sequence). The CDR3 loop is CASSGGQGREQYV. The CDR3, as DNA: TGTGCCAGCAGCGGCGGACAGGGGCGCGAGCAGTACGTC.

This clone came up a few times. The rearrangement links TRBV19 to TRBJ1-4; no definite D call. Trimming pared 7 bases from V and 0 bases from J, leaving 9 bases between. The CDR3 contains 14 residues. The germline V gene has CDR1 LNHDA and CDR2 SQIVND (reference sequence). The CDR3 reads CASTQLTTNEKLFF. CDR3 DNA sequence: TGTGCCAGTACCCAGCTGACAACTAATGAAAAACTGTTTTTT.

This clone has a handful of counts. This chain connects TRBV20-1 to TRBJ2-7; TRBD1 is a possible D gene (6 bases). The ends were cut back, 3 bases at V and 3 bases at J, with 9 bases in the middle. CDR1 and CDR2 from the germline V gene are DFQATT and SNEGSKA (reference sequence). This CDR3 contains 12 residues. CDR3 DNA sequence: TGCAGTGCTAGTGGCAGGGGCTACGAGCAGTACTTC. Residues: CSASGRGYEQYF.

The chain joins TRBV1 to TRBJ2-1; the D call TRBD2 from the table was never checked on the DNA. TRBV1 constitutes a pseudogene. There are 16 residues in the CDR3. CDR3 loop: CTSSQPLAGVDNEQFF. The DNA for the CDR3 is TGCACCAGCAGCCAGCCACTAGCGGGAGTCGACAATGAGCAGTTCTTC.

This chain uses TRBV5-6 with TRBJ2-4; tentative D call: TRBD1 (5 bases). V gave up 4 bases and J gave up 9 bases, with 8 bases separating them. CDR1 is SGHDT, CDR2 YYEEEE, per germline. CDR3 length equals 11 residues. CDR3 sequence (DNA): TGTGCCAGCAGCATAGGGGTCATTCAGTACTTC. This translates into CASSIGVIQYF.

The gene calls are TRBV7-9 and TRBJ2-5; a possible D gene is TRBD2 (5 bases). V gave up 2 bases and J gave up 2 bases, with 12 bases separating them. CDR1 and CDR2 (germline): SEHNR, FQNEAQ (reference sequence). The CDR3 has 15 residues. CDR3 residues: CASSLQPGTQETQYF. DNA for the CDR3: TGTGCCAGCAGCTTACAGCCGGGAACGCAAGAGACCCAGTACTTC. The variable domain in full, with the rest retrieved from reference TRBV7-9 and TRBJ2-5, is DTGVSQNPRHKITKRGQNVTFRCDPISEHNRLYWYRQTLGQGPEFLTYFQNEAQLEKSRLLSDRFSAERPKGSFSTLEIQRTEQGDSAMYLCASSLQPGTQETQYFGPGTRLLVL.

The chain carries TRBV2 and TRBJ1-6, with D unclear. Germline V CDR1 and CDR2: SNHLY, FYNNEI. V was trimmed by 8 bases and J by 10 bases, leaving 15 bases between them. This CDR3 is 13 amino acids long. The CDR3 region is CASSRTERSPLHF. In DNA form, the CDR3 reads TGTGCCAGCTCACGAACCGAGAGGTCACCCCTCCACTTT.

This chain joins TRBV3-1 (or the pseudogene TRBV3-2) and TRBJ1-6; D not certain. CDR1 is LGHDT, CDR2 YNNKEL, per germline (reference sequence). Trimming removed 0 bases from V and 12 bases from J, with 9 bases in between. The CDR3 runs to 13 residues. CDR3 in amino acids: CASSQDQLLPLHF. CDR3 in DNA: TGTGCCAGCAGCCAAGATCAATTATTACCCCTCCACTTT.

This chain uses TRBV24-1 with TRBJ2-1; D possibly corresponds to TRBD1 (5 bases). The germline gives CDR1 KGHDR, CDR2 SFDVKD. The CDR3 spans 15 residues. With 8 bases removed from V and 10 bases from J, the gap between germline ends came to 23 bases. The DNA of the CDR3 is TGTGCCACCAAAACAGACAGTTTTCCGCAATGGGAGCAGTTCTTC. This translates into CATKTDSFPQWEQFF.

This clone is medium-sized in the sample. The chain is built from TRBV13 and TRBJ1-3, with unresolved D. The CDR3 extends over 12 amino acids. From germline, CDR1 is PRHDT and CDR2 FYEKMQ (reference sequence). V gave up 4 bases and J gave up 5 bases, with 6 bases separating them. CDR3 sequence (DNA): TGTGCCAGCAGCTCCCAAAGAAACACCATATATTTT. Translating gives CASSSQRNTIYF.

This chain joins TRBV19 and TRBJ1-1, with TRBD1 matching over 7 bases. Germline loops: CDR1 LNHDA, CDR2 SQIVND (reference sequence). J lost 1 base, V lost 4 bases, and 3 bases had no gene match. The CDR3 has 14 residues. The CDR3 nucleotides are TGTGCCAGTAGTACCACAGGGGCGAACACTGAAGCTTTCTTT. Translation gives CASSTTGANTEAFF.

As for this clone: Germline is not matched at one junction end, which may reflect a read error. The rearrangement joins TRBV7-7 to TRBJ2-6; no reliable D call. The length of the CDR3 is 17 residues. The germline V gene has CDR1 SSHAT and CDR2 FNYEAQ (reference sequence). CDR3 nucleotides: TGTGCTAGCAGCTTAGCTTTAGACAACTCTGGGGCCAACGTCCTGACTTTC. This codes for CASSLALDNSGANVLTF.

The chain couples TRBV7-2 to TRBJ1-6; D gene uncertain. Germline-derived CDR1 and CDR2 are SGHTA and FQGNSA. The CDR3 totals 19 residues. V gave up 5 bases and J gave up 0 bases, with 20 bases separating them. Here the CDR3 DNA reads TGTGCCAGCAGCGAAACGGGATCCCCTTTTCGCTCCTATAATTCACCCCTCCACTTT. Its protein is CASSETGSPFRSYNSPLHF.

This CDR3 reads CASSFVRTGELFF. The CDR3 DNA reads TGTGCCAGCAGCTTCGTTAGGACCGGGGAGCTGTTTTTT. The rearrangement joins TRBV7-9 to TRBJ2-2; D gene uncertain. The CDR3 totals 13 residues. V lost 3 bases and J lost 5, with 7 bases in between. Per the germline V gene, CDR1 is SEHNR and CDR2 is FQNEAQ (reference sequence). Drawing the rest from reference TRBV7-9 and TRBJ2-2, the complete variable domain is DTGVSQNPRHKITKRGQNVTFRCDPISEHNRLYWYRQTLGQGPEFLTYFQNEAQLEKSRLLSDRFSAERPKGSFSTLEIQRTEQGDSAMYLCASSFVRTGELFFGEGSRLTVL.

The rearrangement links TRBV5-8 to TRBJ2-7; D is undetermined. Germline loops: CDR1 SGHTS, CDR2 YDEGEE. Trimming took off 0 bases at V and 6 bases at J, with 7 bases between the two ends. This CDR3 has 12 residues. CDR3 loop: CASSLVGIEQYV. Here the CDR3 DNA reads TGTGCCAGCAGCTTGGTTGGTATCGAGCAGTACGTC.